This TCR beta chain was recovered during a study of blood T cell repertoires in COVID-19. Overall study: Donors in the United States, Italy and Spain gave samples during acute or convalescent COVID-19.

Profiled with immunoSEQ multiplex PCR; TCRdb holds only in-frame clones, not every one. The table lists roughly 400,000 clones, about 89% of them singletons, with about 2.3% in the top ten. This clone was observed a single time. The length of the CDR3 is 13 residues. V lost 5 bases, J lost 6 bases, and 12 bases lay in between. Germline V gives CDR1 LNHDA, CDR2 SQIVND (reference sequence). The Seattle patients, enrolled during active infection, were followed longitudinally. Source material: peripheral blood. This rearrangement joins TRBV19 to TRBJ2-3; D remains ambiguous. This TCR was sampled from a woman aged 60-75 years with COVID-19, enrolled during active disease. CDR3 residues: CASSLPGSDTQYF. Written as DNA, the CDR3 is TGTGCCAGTAGTCTCCCCGGGTCCGATACGCAGTATTTT.